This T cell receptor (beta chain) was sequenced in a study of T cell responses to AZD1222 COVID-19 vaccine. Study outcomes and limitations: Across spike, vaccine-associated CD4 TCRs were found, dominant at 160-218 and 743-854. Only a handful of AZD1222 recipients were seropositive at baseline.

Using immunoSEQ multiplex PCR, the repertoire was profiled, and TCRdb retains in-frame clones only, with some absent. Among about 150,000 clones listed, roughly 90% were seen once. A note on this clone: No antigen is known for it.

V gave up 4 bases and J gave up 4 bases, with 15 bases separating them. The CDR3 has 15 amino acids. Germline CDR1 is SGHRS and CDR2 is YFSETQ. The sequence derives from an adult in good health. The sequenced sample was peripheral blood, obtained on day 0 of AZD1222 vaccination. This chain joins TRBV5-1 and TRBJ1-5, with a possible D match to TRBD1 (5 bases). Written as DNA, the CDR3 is TGCGCCAGCAGCCTGGGACCGGACGCTAATCAGCCCCAGCATTTT. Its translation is CASSLGPDANQPQHF.